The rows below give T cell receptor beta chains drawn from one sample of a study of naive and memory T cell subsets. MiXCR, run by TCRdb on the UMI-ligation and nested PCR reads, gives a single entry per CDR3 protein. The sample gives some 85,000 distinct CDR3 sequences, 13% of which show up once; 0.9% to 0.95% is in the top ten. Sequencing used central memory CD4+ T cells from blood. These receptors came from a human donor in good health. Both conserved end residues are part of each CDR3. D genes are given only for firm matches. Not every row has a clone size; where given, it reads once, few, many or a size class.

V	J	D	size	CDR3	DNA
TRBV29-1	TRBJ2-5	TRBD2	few	CSVGGPGLAEETQYF	TGCAGCGTTGGGGGACCGGGACTAGCCGAAGAGACCCAGTACTTC
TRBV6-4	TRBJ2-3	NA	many	CASRVAVNTDTQYF	TGTGCCAGCAGGGTAGCGGTAAACACAGATACGCAGTATTTT
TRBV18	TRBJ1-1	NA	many	CASSHKERLEAFF	TGTGCCAGCTCACACAAGGAGAGGCTTGAAGCTTTCTTT
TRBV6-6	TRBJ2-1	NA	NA	CASSYGGSRRSSYNEQFF	TGTGCCAGCAGTTACGGAGGGTCTCGTAGGAGCTCCTACAATGAGCAGTTCTTC
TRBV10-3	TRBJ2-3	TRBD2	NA	CAITAGGLGTDTQYF	TGTGCCATCACCGCGGGAGGGCTTGGCACAGATACGCAGTATTTT
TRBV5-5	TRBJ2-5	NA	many	CASILGGNQETQYF	TGTGCCAGCATCCTCGGAGGCAACCAAGAGACCCAGTACTTC
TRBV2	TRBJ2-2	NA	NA	CAGGVSHTGELFF	TGTGCCGGTGGAGTTTCGCACACCGGGGAGCTGTTTTTT
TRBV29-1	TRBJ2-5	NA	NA	CSVDGRVGQETQYF	TGCAGCGTTGACGGCAGGGTAGGGCAAGAGACCCAGTACTTC
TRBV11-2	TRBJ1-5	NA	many	CASSRNYGANQPQHF	TGTGCCAGCAGCCGTAACTACGGGGCCAATCAGCCCCAGCATTTT
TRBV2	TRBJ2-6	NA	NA	CASSPVNSGANVLTF	TGTGCCAGCAGCCCTGTAAACTCTGGGGCCAACGTCCTGACTTTC
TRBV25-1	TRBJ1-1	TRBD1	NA	CASSVGQLTMNTEAFF	TGTGCCAGCAGTGTGGGACAGTTAACCATGAACACTGAAGCTTTCTTT
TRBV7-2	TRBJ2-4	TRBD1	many	CASSTGQPLAKNIQYF	TGTGCCAGCAGTACGGGACAGCCCCTAGCCAAAAACATTCAGTACTTC
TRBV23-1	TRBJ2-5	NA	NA	CASSPPESGQCLQETQYF	TGCGCCAGCAGTCCCCCCGAGAGCGGCCAGTGTCTCCAAGAGACCCAGTACTTC
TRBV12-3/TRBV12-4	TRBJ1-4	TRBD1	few	CASSPGGAHEKLFF	TGTGCCAGCAGTCCAGGGGGCGCACATGAAAAACTGTTTTTT
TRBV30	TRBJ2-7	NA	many	CAWSAREDGEQYF	TGTGCCTGGAGTGCCCGTGAGGATGGCGAGCAGTACTTC
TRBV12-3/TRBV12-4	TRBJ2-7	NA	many	CASSFGYEQYF	TGTGCCAGCAGTTTTGGGTACGAGCAGTACTTC
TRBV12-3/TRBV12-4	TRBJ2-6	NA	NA	CASSSLGGSTGANVLTF	TGTGCCAGCAGTTCGTTGGGTGGGTCAACTGGGGCCAACGTCCTGACTTTC
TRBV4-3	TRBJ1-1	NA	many	CASSQGISGATMGTEAFF	TGCGCCAGCAGCCAAGGTATAAGCGGGGCCACTATGGGCACTGAAGCTTTCTTT
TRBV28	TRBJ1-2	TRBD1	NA	CASSLGGQGAAGYTF	TGTGCCAGCAGTTTAGGCGGACAGGGGGCTGCTGGCTACACCTTC
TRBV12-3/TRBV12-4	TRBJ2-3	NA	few	CASRGRDTQYF	TGTGCCAGCAGGGGGAGAGATACGCAGTATTTT
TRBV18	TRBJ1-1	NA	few	CASSPPAGSTEAFF	TGTGCCAGCTCACCACCGGCAGGCTCCACTGAAGCTTTCTTT
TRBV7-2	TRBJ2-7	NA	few	CASSRTSQGAYEQYF	TGTGCCAGCAGCCGAACAAGCCAAGGGGCCTACGAGCAGTACTTC
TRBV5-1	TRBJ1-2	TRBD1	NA	CASSLARTGYGYTF	TGCGCCAGCAGCTTGGCTCGGACAGGTTATGGCTACACCTTC
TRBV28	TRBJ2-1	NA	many	CASSLLSKSFKEQFF	TGTGCCAGCAGTTTATTATCCAAGTCATTTAAAGAGCAGTTCTTC
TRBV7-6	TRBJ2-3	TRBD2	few	CASSLVGTSEDTQYF	TGTGCCAGCAGCTTAGTCGGGACTAGCGAAGATACGCAGTATTTT
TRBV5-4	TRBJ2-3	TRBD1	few	CASSIRTGEDTQYF	TGTGCCAGCAGCATACGCACAGGGGAAGATACGCAGTATTTT
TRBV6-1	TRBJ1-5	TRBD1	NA	CASSATGESNQPRHF	TGTGCCAGCAGTGCGACAGGGGAGAGCAATCAGCCCCGGCATTTT
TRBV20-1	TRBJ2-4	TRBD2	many	CSARERGFTKNIQYF	TGCAGTGCTAGAGAGCGGGGGTTTACCAAAAACATTCAGTACTTC
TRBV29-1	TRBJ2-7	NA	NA	CSVRQDAANKKYEQYF	TGCAGCGTTCGACAGGACGCAGCTAACAAAAAATACGAGCAGTACTTC
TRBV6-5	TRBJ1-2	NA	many	CASRLGQNYGYTF	TGTGCCAGCAGGCTTGGACAGAACTATGGCTACACCTTC
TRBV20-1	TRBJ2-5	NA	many	CSPLGPPKETQYF	TGCAGCCCGTTGGGCCCCCCAAAAGAGACCCAGTACTTC
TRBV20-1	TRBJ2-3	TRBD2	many	CSARVAGMMDTQYF	TGCAGTGCTAGAGTAGCGGGAATGATGGATACGCAGTATTTT
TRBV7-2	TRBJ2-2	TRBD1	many	CASSPPRTGPTGELFF	TGTGCCAGCAGCCCTCCGAGGACAGGGCCCACCGGGGAGCTGTTTTTT
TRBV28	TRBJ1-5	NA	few	CASSLQGPWDQPQHF	TGTGCCAGCAGTTTGCAGGGTCCCTGGGATCAGCCCCAGCATTTT
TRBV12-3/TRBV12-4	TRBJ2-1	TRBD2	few	CASSPLMASGRYNEQFF	TGTGCCAGCAGTCCCCTTATGGCTAGCGGGAGGTACAATGAGCAGTTCTTC
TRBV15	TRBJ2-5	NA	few	CATSRDQGTQYF	TGTGCCACCAGCAGAGATCAGGGAACCCAGTACTTC
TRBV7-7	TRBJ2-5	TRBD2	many	CASSLLAGGTGETQYF	TGTGCCAGCAGCTTACTAGCGGGAGGTACGGGGGAGACCCAGTACTTC
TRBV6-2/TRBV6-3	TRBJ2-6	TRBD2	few	CASSYSSSGSKRRSGANVLTF	TGTGCCAGCAGTTACTCGTCTAGCGGGAGCAAAAGACGCTCTGGGGCCAACGTCCTGACTTTC
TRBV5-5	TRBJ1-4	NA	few	CATSSQGKGEKLFF	TGTGCCACCTCGTCACAGGGTAAGGGTGAAAAACTGTTTTTT
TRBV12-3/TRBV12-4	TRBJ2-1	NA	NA	CASSYQGSSYNEQFF	TGTGCCAGCAGTTACCAGGGATCCTCCTACAATGAGCAGTTCTTC
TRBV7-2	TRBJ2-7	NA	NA	CASSLVGGRVSYEQYF	TGTGCCAGCAGCTTAGTGGGGGGCCGAGTCTCCTACGAGCAGTACTTC
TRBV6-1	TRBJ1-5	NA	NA	CASSDLSGNQPQHF	TGTGCCAGCAGTGATTTATCCGGCAATCAGCCCCAGCATTTT